Included here is one T cell receptor (beta chain) sequence, with context. The data were obtained in a study of lymphopenia after photon versus proton radiotherapy. The CDR3 covers 15 residues. V was cut by 5 bases and J by 6 bases, with 17 bases left in between. The V gene's germline CDR1 is MDHEN and CDR2 SYDVKM. Some clones are missing from TCRdb's copy, which holds only in-frame ones; the method was immunoSEQ multiplex PCR. The sample includes 20,000 to 30,000 clones, roughly 82% of them seen just once. The sequencing used peripheral blood, collected from a patient treated with proton-based radiotherapy. This receptor was obtained from a woman in her 70s with pancreatic cancer. The V and J genes are TRBV28 and TRBJ2-1; D is possibly TRBD1 (5 bases). The CDR3 bases are TGTGCCAGCAGTAGCCAGCAATACAGGCCCAATGAGCAGTTCTTC. Translated, it gives CASSSQQYRPNEQFF.